This T cell receptor (beta chain) is from a study of sequential checkpoint blockade in melanoma. Study-wide background: Arm A got nivolumab then ipilimumab; arm B the reverse, 1:1. Maintenance nivolumab came after either treatment sequence.

CDR3 size: 15 residues. V shed 0 bases, J shed 4 bases, and the junction held 3 bases outside the gene matches. CDR1 is PRHDT, CDR2 FYEKMQ, per germline (reference sequence). Assay used: immunoSEQ multiplex PCR; TCRdb lists only in-frame clones, some missing. The table includes some 9,600 clones, about 80% detected once. The count of this clone is one. Treatment of the sample: randomized to nivolumab then ipilimumab (arm A) or the reverse (arm B). None of the patients previously received DNA-damaging chemotherapy. Live CD3+CD8+ CD19− CD56− cells were sorted from PBMCs. The V gene is TRBV13, the J gene TRBJ1-2; 9 positions match TRBD1. Material: CD8+ T cells sorted from blood (inferred from file names), obtained from a patient given nivolumab and ipilimumab in sequence. This receptor was obtained from a human donor with melanoma. CDR3 loop: CASSLGDRGAYGYTF. DNA of the CDR3: TGTGCCAGCAGCTTAGGGGACAGGGGAGCCTATGGCTACACCTTC.